This T cell receptor beta chain is from a study of T cell responses to AZD1222 COVID-19 vaccine. Study-wide results and caveats: Rises in breadth and depth of Spike-specific TCRs came after two AZD1222 doses.

For this clone: Antigen unknown.

Trimming took 2 bases from V and 5 from J; bases not matched to a gene: 12. Germline lookup yields CDR1 LGHDT and CDR2 YNNKEL (reference sequence). The CDR3 consists of 17 residues. The method was immunoSEQ multiplex PCR; TCRdb's version includes in-frame clones alone and lacks a portion of them. The table includes about 150,000 clones, around nine tenths detected once. This chain links TRBV3-1 (or the pseudogene TRBV3-2) with TRBJ2-5, with 9 bases identical to TRBD2. The source is an adult who had recovered from COVID-19. Material: peripheral blood, obtained after recovery from COVID-19. This CDR3 is CASSQSMPGGGVETQYF. CDR3 coding DNA: TGTGCCAGCAGCCAAAGTATGCCTGGCGGGGGGGTGGAGACCCAGTACTTC.